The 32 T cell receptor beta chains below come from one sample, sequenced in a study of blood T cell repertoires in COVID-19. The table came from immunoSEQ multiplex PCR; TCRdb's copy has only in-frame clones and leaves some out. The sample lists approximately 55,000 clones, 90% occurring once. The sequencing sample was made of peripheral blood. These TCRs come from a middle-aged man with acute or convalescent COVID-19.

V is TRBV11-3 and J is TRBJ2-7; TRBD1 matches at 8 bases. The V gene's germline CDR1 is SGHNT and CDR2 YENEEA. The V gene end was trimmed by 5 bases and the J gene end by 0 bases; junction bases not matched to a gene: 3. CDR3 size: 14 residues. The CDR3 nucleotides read TGTGCCAGCAGCCGGGACAGGAGCTCCTACGAGCAGTACTTC. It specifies CASSRDRSSYEQYF.

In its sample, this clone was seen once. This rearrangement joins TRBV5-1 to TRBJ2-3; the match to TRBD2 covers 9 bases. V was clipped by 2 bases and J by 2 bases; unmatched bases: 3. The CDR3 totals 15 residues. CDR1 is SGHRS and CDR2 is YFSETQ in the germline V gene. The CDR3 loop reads CASSFTGLATDTQYF. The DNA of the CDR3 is TGCGCCAGCAGCTTTACGGGACTAGCCACAGATACGCAGTATTTT. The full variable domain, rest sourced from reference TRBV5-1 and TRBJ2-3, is KAGVTQTPRYLIKTRGQQVTLSCSPISGHRSVSWYQQTPGQGLQFLFEYFSETQRNKGNFPGRFSGRQFSNSRSEMNVSTLELGDSALYLCASSFTGLATDTQYFGPGTRLTVL.

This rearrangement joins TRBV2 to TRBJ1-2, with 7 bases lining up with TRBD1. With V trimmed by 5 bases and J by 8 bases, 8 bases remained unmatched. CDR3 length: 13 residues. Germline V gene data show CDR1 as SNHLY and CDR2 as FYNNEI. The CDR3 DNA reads TGTGCCAGCAGTAAACGACAGGGACTCGGCTACACCTTC. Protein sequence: CASSKRQGLGYTF.

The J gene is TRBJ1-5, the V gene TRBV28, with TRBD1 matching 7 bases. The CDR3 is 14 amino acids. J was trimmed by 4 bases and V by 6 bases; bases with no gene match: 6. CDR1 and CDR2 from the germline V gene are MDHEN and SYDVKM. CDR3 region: CASRSPGQNQPQHF. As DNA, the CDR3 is TGTGCCAGCAGGTCTCCGGGACAGAATCAGCCCCAGCATTTT.

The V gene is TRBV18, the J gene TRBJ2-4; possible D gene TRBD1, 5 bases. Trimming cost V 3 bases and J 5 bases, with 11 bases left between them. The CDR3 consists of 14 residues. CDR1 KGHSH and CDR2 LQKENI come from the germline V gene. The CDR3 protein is CASSPVVGENIQYF. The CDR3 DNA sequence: TGTGCCAGCTCACCTGTAGTAGGGGAAAACATTCAGTACTTC.

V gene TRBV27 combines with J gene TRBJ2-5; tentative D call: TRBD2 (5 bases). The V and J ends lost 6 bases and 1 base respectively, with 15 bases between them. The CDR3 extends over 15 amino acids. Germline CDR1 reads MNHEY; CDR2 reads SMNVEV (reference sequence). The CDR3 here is CASSLSRSAQETQYF. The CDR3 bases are TGTGCCAGCAGCCTAAGCCGTAGCGCCCAAGAGACCCAGTACTTC.

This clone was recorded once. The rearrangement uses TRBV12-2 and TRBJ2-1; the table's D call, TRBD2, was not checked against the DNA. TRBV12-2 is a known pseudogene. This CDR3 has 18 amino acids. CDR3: CASRLARPGPGEGHEQFF. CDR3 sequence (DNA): TGTGCAAGTCGCTTAGCGCGACCAGGTCCGGGGGAGGGCCATGAGCAGTTCTTC.

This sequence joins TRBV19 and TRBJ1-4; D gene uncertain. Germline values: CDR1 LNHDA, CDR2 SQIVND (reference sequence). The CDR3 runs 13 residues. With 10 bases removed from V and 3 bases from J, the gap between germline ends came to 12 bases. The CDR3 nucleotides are TGTGCCACCTCCGGGAGACCTAATGAAAAACTGTTTTTT. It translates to CATSGRPNEKLFF.

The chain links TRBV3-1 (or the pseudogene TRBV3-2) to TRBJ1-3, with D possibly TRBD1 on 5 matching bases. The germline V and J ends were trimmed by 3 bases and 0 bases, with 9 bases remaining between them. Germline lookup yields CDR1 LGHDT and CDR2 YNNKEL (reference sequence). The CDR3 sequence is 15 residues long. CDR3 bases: TGTGCCAGCAGCCAGGGGCAACACTCTGGAAACACCATATATTTT. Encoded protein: CASSQGQHSGNTIYF.

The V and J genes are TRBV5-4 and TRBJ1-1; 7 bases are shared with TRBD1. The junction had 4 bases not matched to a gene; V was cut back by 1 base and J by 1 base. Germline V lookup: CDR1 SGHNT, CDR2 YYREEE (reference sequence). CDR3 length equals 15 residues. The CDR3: CASSLLGQRNTEAFF. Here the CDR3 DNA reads TGTGCCAGCAGCTTGCTGGGACAGCGGAACACTGAAGCTTTCTTT.

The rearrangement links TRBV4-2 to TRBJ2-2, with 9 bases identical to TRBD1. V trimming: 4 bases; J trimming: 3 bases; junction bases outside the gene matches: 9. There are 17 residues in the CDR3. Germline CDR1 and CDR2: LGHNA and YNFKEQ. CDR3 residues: CASSPLKGDRDTGELFF. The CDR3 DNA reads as TGTGCCAGCAGCCCCTTAAAAGGGGACAGGGACACCGGGGAGCTGTTTTTT.

The CDR3, as DNA: TGTGCCAGTAGTCCCGCCGGGACAGGGTTGTACGAGCAGTACTTC. This codes for CASSPAGTGLYEQYF. V is TRBV19 and J is TRBJ2-7, with 9 bases lining up with TRBD1. Germline trimming cut 5 bases from V and 4 bases from J; bases unmatched to any gene: 9. The length of the CDR3 is 15 residues. CDR1 and CDR2 from the germline V gene are LNHDA and SQIVND (reference sequence).

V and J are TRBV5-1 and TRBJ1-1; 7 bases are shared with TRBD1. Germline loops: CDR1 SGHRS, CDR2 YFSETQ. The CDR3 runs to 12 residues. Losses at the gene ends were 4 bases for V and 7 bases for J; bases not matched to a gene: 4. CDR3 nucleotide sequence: TGCGCCAGCAGCCCAGGGGGAGATGAAGCTTTCTTT. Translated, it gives CASSPGGDEAFF.

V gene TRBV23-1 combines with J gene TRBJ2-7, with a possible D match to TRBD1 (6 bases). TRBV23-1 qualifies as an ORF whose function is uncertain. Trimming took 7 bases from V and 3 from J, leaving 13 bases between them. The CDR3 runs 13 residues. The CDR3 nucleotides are TGCGCCAGCACCACCCAGGGGCTCTACGAGCAGTACTTC. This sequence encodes CASTTQGLYEQYF.

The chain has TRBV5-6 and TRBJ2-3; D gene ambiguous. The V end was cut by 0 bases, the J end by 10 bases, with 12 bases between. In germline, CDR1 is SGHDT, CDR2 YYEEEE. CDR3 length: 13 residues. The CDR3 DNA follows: TGTGCCAGCAGCTTGGGAGAGAGTCCCCCGCAGTATTTT. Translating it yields CASSLGESPPQYF.

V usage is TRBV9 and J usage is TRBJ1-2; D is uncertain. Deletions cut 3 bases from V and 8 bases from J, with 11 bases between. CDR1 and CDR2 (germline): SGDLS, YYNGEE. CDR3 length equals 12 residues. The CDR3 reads CASSARGGGYTF. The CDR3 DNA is TGTGCCAGCAGCGCCAGAGGAGGCGGCTACACCTTC.

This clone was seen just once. In DNA form, the CDR3 reads TGTGCCAGCAGCTTCGGGGCAACTAATGAAAAACTGTTTTTT. Amino acids: CASSFGATNEKLFF. V usage is TRBV5-5 and J usage is TRBJ1-4, with D uncertain. V was clipped by 2 bases and J by 0 bases, with 5 bases between them. The CDR3 length is 14 residues. Germline V gene data show CDR1 as SGHKS and CDR2 as YYEKEE (reference sequence).

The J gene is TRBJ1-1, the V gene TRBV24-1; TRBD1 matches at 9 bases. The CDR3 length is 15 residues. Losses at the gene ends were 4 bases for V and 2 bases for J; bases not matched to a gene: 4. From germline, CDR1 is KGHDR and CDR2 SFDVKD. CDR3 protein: CATSERQGGNTEAFF. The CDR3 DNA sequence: TGTGCCACCAGTGAACGACAGGGGGGAAACACTGAAGCTTTCTTT.

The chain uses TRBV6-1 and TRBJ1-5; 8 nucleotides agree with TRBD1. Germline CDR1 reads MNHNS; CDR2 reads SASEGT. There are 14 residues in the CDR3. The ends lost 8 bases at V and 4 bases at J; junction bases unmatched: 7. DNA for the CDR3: TGTGCCAGCGGACAGGGAATTGCAAATCAGCCCCAGCATTTT. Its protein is CASGQGIANQPQHF.

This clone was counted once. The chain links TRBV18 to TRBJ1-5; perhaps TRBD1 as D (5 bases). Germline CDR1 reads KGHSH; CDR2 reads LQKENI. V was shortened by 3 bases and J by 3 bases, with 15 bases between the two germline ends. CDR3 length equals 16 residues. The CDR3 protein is CASSPGGMGFNQPQHF. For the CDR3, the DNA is TGTGCCAGCTCACCCGGGGGGATGGGTTTCAATCAGCCCCAGCATTTT.

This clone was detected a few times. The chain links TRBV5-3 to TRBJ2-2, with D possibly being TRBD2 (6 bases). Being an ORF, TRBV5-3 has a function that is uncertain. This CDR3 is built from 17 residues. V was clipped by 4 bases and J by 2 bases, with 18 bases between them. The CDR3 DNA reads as TGTGCCAGAAGCCTCCGGCGGGGAAGATTTAACACCGGGGAGCTGTTTTTT. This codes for CARSLRRGRFNTGELFF.

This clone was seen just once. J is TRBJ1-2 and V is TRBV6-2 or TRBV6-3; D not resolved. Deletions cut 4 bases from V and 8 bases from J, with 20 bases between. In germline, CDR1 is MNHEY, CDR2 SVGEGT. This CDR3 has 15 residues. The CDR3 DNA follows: TGTGCCAGCAGTTTTAATCTGATGCCAGGAAGGGGCTACACCTTC. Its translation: CASSFNLMPGRGYTF.

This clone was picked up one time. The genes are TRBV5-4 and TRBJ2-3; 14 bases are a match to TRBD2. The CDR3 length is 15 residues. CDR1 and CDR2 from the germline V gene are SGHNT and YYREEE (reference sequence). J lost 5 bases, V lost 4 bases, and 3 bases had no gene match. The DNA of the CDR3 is TGTGCCAGCAGCCACGGACTAGCGGGAGGAGATACGCAGTATTTT. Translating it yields CASSHGLAGGDTQYF.

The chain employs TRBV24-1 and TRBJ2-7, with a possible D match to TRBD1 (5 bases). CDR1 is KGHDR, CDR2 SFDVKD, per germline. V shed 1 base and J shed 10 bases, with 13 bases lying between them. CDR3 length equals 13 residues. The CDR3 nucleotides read TGTGCCACCAGTGATTTCCTCGGACAACTCCAGTACTTC. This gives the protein CATSDFLGQLQYF.

This CDR3 is CASSPQGKGEAFF. The CDR3 coding sequence is TGTGCCAGCAGCCCACAGGGAAAGGGTGAAGCTTTCTTT. The chain combines TRBV7-9 with TRBJ1-1, with TRBD1 as a possible D gene (6 bases). Per germline, CDR1 SEHNR and CDR2 FQNEAQ (reference sequence). This CDR3 is 13 amino acids long. Trimming stripped 5 bases from V and 7 bases from J, with 14 bases between. The full variable domain, its missing parts supplied by reference TRBV7-9 and TRBJ1-1, is DTGVSQNPRHKITKRGQNVTFRCDPISEHNRLYWYRQTLGQGPEFLTYFQNEAQLEKSRLLSDRFSAERPKGSFSTLEIQRTEQGDSAMYLCASSPQGKGEAFFGQGTRLTVV.

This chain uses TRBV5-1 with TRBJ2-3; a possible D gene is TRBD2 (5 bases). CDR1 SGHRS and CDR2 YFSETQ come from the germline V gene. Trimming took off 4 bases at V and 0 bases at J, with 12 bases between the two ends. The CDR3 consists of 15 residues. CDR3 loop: CASSRVGDSTDTQYF. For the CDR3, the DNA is TGCGCCAGCAGCAGGGTCGGGGATAGCACAGATACGCAGTATTTT.

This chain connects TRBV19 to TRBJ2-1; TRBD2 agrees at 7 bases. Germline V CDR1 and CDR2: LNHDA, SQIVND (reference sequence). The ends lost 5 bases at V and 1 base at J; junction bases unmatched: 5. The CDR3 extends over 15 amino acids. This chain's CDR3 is CASSPWGGSYNEQFF. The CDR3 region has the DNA TGTGCCAGTAGTCCCTGGGGGGGGTCCTACAATGAGCAGTTCTTC.

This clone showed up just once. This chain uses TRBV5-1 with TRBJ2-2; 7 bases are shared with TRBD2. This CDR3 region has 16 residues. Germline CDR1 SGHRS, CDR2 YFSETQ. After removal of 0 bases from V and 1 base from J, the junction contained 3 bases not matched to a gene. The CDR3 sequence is CASSLVASGNTGELFF. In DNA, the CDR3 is TGCGCCAGCAGCTTGGTTGCTAGCGGGAACACCGGGGAGCTGTTTTTT.

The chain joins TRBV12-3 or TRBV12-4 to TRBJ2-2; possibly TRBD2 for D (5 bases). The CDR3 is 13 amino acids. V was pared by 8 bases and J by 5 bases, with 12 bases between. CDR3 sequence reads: CASRLVATGELFF. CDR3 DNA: TGTGCCAGCCGTCTTGTAGCGACCGGGGAGCTGTTTTTT.

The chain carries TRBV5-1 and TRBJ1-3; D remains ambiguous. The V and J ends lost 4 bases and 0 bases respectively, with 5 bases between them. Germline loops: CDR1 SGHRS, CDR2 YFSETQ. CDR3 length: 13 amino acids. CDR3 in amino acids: CASSLTSGNTIYF. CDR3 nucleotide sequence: TGCGCCAGCAGCCTAACCTCTGGAAACACCATATATTTT.

In DNA form, the CDR3 reads TGTGCCTGGAGTGTAGAAAGGGGACAGGGTACTCAGGCACCCCTCCACTTT. This gives the protein CAWSVERGQGTQAPLHF. This chain joins TRBV30 and TRBJ1-6, with 9 positions matching TRBD1. CDR1 GTSNPN and CDR2 SVGIG come from the germline V gene (reference sequence). This CDR3 has 17 amino acids. The J segment lost 11 bases and the V segment lost 0 bases, leaving 14 bases of the junction unmatched.

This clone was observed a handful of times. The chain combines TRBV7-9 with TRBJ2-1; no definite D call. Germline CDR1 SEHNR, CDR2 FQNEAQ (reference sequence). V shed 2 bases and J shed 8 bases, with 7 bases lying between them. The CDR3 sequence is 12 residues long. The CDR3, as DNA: TGTGCCAGCAGCTTATTACAAGATGAGCAGTTCTTC. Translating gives CASSLLQDEQFF.